This TCR beta chain stems from a study of T cells in localized non-small cell lung cancer. Study findings and constraints: A single tumor region was sequenced, leaving heterogeneity possible. Those with higher blood T cell density had longer overall survival. Uninvolved adjacent lung showed peak T cell clonality, exceeding tumor. Across samples, adjacent lung featured a median around 57 of the top 100 tumor clones.

The table lists this clone with a count of one. Its antigen remains unidentified. Profiled with immunoSEQ multiplex PCR; TCRdb holds only in-frame clones, not every one. The sample lists under 15,000 clones, more than 70% seen once, with 15% to 20% in the top ten. Germline CDR1 and CDR2: SGHNT and YYREEE (reference sequence). V gave up 0 bases and J gave up 5 bases, with 10 bases separating them. The CDR3 covers 14 residues. The genes are TRBV5-4 and TRBJ2-3, with D perhaps matching TRBD1 (6 bases). The sequence came from a male donor older than 55 with stage I lung adenocarcinoma. Material: peripheral blood, obtained before any cancer treatment. CDR3 sequence (DNA): TGTGCCAGCAGCTTGGCAGGGGTCGGAGATACGCAGTATTTT. This gives the protein CASSLAGVGDTQYF.